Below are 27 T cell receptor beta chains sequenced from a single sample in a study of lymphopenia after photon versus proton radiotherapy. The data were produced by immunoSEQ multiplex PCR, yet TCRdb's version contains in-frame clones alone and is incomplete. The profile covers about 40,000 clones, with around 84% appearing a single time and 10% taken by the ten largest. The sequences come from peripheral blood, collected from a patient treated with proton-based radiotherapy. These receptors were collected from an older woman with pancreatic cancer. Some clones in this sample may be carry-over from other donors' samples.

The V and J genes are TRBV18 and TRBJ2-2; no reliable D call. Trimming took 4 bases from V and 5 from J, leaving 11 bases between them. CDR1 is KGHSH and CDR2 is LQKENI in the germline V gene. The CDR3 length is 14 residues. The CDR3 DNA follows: TGTGCCAGCTCACTTTCGTGGGGAACCGGGGAGCTGTTTTTT. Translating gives CASSLSWGTGELFF.

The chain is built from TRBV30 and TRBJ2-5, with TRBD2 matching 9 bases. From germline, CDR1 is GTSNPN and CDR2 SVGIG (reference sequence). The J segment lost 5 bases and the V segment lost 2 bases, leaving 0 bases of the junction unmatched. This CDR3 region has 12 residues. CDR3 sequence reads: CAWSSGRETQYF. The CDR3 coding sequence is TGTGCCTGGAGTAGCGGGAGGGAGACCCAGTACTTC.

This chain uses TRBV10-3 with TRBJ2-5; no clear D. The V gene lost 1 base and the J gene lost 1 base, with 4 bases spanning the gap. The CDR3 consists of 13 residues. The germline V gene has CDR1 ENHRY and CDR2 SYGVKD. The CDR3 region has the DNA TGTGCCATCAGTGAGTGGGGCCAAGAGACCCAGTACTTC. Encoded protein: CAISEWGQETQYF.

The CDR3 coding sequence is TGCAGCGCCGAGGCGGGGACACCCGACGACTTTTCTTATGGCTACACCTTC. Its translation: CSAEAGTPDDFSYGYTF. This chain links TRBV29-1 with TRBJ1-2; the D gene is possibly TRBD1 (6 bases). CDR1 and CDR2 (germline): SQVTM, ANQGSEA. Trimming pared 7 bases from V and 5 bases from J, leaving 29 bases between. This CDR3 region has 17 residues.

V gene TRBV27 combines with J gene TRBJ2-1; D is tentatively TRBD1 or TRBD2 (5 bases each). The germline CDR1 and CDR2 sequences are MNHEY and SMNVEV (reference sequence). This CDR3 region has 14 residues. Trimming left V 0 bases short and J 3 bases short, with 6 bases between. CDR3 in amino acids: CASSLSRGYNEQFF. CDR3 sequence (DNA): TGTGCCAGCAGTTTATCGAGGGGCTACAATGAGCAGTTCTTC.

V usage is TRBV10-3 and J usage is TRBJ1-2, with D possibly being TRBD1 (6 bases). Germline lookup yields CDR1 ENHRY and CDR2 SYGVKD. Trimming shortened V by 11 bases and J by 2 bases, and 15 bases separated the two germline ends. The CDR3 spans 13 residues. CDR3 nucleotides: TGTGCCCTGCAGCCAGGGGAAAACTATGGCTACACCTTC. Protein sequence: CALQPGENYGYTF.

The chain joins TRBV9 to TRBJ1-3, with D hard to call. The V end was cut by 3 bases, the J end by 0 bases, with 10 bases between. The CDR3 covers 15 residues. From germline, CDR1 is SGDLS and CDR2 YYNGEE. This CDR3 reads CASSALRDSGNTIYF. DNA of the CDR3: TGTGCCAGCAGCGCCCTTCGGGACTCTGGAAACACCATATATTTT.

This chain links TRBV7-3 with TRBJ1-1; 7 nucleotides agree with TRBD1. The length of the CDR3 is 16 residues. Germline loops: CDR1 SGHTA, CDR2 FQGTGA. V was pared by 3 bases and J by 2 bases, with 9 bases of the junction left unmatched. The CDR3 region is CASSLLPGQLNTEAFF. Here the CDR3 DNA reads TGTGCCAGCAGCTTGTTACCGGGACAGCTAAACACTGAAGCTTTCTTT.

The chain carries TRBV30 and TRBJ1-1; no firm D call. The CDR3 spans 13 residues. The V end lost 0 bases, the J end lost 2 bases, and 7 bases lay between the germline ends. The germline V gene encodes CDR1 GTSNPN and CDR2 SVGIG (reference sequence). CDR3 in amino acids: CAWSVQTNTEAFF. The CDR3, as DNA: TGTGCCTGGAGTGTACAGACCAACACTGAAGCTTTCTTT.

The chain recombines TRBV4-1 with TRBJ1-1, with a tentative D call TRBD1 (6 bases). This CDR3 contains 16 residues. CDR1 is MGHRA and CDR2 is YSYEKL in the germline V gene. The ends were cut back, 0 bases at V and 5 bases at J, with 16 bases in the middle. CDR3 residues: CASSQDKGGRGTEAFF. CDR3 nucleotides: TGCGCCAGCAGCCAAGATAAAGGGGGGCGCGGTACTGAAGCTTTCTTT.

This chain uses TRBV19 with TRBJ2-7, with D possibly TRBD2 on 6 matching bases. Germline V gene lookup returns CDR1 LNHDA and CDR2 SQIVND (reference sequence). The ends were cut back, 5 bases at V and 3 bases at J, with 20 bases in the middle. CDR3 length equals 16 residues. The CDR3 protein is CASSGLGRRGGYEQYF. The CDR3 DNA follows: TGTGCCAGTAGTGGTTTGGGACGGAGGGGTGGCTACGAGCAGTACTTC.

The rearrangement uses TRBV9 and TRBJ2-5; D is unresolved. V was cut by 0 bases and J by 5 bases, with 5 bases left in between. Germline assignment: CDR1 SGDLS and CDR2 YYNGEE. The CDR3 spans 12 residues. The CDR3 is CASSVGDETQYF. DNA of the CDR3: TGTGCCAGCAGCGTAGGAGACGAGACCCAGTACTTC.

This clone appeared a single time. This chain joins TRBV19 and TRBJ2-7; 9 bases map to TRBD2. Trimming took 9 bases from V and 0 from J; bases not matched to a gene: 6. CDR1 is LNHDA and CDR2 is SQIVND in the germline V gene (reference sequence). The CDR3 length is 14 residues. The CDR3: CASRRTSDSYEQYF. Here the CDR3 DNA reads TGTGCCAGCCGGAGGACTAGCGACTCCTACGAGCAGTACTTC.

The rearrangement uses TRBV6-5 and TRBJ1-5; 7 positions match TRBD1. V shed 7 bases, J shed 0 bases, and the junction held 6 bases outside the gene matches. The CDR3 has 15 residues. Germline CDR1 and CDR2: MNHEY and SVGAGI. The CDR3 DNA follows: TGTGCCAGCACCCTACAGGGGTATAGCAATCAGCCCCAGCATTTT. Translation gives CASTLQGYSNQPQHF.

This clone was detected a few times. The CDR3 coding sequence is TGTGCCAGTACCGACAGGGAGTTTGGCTACACCTTC. Its translation is CASTDREFGYTF. V and J are TRBV19 and TRBJ1-2, with 7 bases lining up with TRBD1. CDR3 length: 12 amino acids. Trimming took 7 bases from V and 7 from J; bases not matched to a gene: 6. Germline lookup yields CDR1 LNHDA and CDR2 SQIVND (reference sequence).

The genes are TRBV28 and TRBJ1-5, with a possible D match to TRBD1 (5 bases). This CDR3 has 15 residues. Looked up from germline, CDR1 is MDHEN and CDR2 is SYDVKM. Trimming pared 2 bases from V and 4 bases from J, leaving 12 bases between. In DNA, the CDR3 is TGTGCCAGCAGTTTAGGCGCGGGGGGGAATCAGCCCCAGCATTTT. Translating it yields CASSLGAGGNQPQHF.

This CDR3 reads CASSSQEGRGFTDTQYF. CDR3 DNA: TGCGCCAGCAGCTCACAGGAGGGTCGAGGGTTCACAGATACGCAGTATTTT. This chain uses TRBV5-1 with TRBJ2-3, with a tentative D call TRBD2 (6 bases). There are 17 residues in the CDR3. V gave up 3 bases and J gave up 2 bases, with 19 bases separating them. Germline values: CDR1 SGHRS, CDR2 YFSETQ.

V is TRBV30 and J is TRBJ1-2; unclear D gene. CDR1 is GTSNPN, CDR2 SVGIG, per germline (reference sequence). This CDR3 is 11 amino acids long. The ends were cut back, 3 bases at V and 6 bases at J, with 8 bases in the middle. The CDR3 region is CAWRGGNGYTF. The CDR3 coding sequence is TGTGCCTGGAGGGGCGGTAATGGCTACACCTTC.

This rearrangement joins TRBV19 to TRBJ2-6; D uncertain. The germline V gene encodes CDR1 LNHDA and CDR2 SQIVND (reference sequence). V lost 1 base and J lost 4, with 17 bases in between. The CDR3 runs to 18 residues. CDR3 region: CASSIGLGPLGGANVLTF. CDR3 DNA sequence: TGTGCCAGTAGTATAGGTTTAGGCCCTCTGGGGGGGGCCAACGTCCTGACTTTC.

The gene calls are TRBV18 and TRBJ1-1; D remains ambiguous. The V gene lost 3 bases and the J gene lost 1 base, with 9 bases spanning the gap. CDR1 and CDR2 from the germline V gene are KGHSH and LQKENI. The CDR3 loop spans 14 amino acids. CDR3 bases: TGTGCCAGCTCACCTCTCACAGAGAACACTGAAGCTTTCTTT. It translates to CASSPLTENTEAFF. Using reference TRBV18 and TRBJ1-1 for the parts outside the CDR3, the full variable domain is NAGVMQNPRHLVRRRGQEARLRCSPMKGHSHVYWYRQLPEEGLKFMVYLQKENIIDESGMPKERFSAEFPKEGPSILRIQQVVRGDSAAYFCASSPLTENTEAFFGQGTRLTVV.

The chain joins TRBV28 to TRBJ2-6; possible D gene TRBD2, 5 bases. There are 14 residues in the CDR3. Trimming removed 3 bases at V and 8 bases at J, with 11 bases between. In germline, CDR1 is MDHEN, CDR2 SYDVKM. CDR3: CASSFFAGTNVLTF. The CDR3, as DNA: TGTGCCAGCAGTTTTTTTGCCGGGACCAACGTCCTGACTTTC.

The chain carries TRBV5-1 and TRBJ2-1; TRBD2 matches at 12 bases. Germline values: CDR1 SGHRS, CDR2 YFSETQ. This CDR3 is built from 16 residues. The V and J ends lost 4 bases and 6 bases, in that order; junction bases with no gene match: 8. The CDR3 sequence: CASSLTSGRTGNEQFF. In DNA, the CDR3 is TGCGCCAGCAGCCTGACTAGCGGGAGAACGGGCAATGAGCAGTTCTTC.

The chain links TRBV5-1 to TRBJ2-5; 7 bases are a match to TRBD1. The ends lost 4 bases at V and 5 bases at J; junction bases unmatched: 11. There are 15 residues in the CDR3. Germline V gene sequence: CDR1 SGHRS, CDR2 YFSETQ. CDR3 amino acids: CASSADRAGRETQYF. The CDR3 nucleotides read TGCGCCAGCAGCGCAGACAGGGCTGGACGTGAGACCCAGTACTTC.

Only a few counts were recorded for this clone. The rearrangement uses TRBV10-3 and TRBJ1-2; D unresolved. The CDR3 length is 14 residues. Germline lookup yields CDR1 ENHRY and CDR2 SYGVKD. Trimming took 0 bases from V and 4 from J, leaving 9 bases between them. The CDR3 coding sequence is TGTGCCATCAGTGAGTCGGGCATGTCCTATGGCTACACCTTC. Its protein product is CAISESGMSYGYTF.

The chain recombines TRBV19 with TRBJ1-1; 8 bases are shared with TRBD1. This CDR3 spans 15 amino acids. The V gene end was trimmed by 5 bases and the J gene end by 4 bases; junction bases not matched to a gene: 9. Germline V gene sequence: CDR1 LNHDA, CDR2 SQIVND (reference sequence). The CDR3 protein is CASSGQGAQATEAFF. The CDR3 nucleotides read TGTGCCAGTAGTGGGCAGGGGGCGCAGGCCACTGAAGCTTTCTTT.

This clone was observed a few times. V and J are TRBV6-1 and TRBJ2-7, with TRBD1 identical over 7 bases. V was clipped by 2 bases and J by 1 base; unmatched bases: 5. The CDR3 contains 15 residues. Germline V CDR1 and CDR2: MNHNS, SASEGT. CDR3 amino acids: CASSEQGGQSYEQYF. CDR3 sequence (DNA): TGTGCCAGCAGTGAACAAGGGGGCCAATCCTACGAGCAGTACTTC.

For the CDR3, the DNA is TGTGCCAGCAGTCGCACAGAAGATTCACCCCTCCACTTT. This encodes CASSRTEDSPLHF. The rearrangement uses TRBV6-5 and TRBJ1-6; D not certain. V lost 5 bases and J 8 bases, leaving 10 bases between the germline ends. Germline CDR1 MNHEY, CDR2 SVGAGI. The CDR3 contains 13 residues.